Following are 5 T cell receptor beta chains from one sample sequenced in a study of control samples from healthy donors and cancer patients. Measured with immunoSEQ multiplex PCR; TCRdb has only the in-frame clones, and not every one. The sample contains 100,000 to 150,000 clones, 92% of which appear only once. Sequencing used blood. The source of these receptors is a woman aged 50 to 65 in good health.

V and J are TRBV5-1 and TRBJ1-1, with D hard to call. Between the trimmed V and J ends, which lost 4 bases and 0 bases, there was a span of 7 bases. Germline assignment: CDR1 SGHRS and CDR2 YFSETQ. This CDR3 is 13 amino acids long. CDR3 in DNA: TGCGCCAGCAGCCCCGAAGTGAACACTGAAGCTTTCTTT. Translating it yields CASSPEVNTEAFF.

The V and J genes are TRBV4-1 and TRBJ2-7, with D possibly called TRBD1 or TRBD2 (5 bases each). V was pared by 2 bases and J by 2 bases, with 13 bases between. Per germline, CDR1 MGHRA and CDR2 YSYEKL. The length of the CDR3 is 15 residues. This chain's CDR3 is CASSQRDVGTYEQYF. CDR3 DNA: TGCGCCAGCAGCCAAAGGGACGTGGGAACCTACGAGCAGTACTTC.

As regards this clone: Other DNA sequences of this sample code for an identical CDR3. The rearrangement joins TRBV15 to TRBJ1-6; D not resolved. The CDR3 is 15 residues long. V was clipped by 0 bases and J by 0 bases, with 3 bases between them. Germline V lookup: CDR1 LNHNV, CDR2 YYDKDF (reference sequence). CDR3 DNA sequence: TGTGCCACCAGCAGAGATAACTCCTATAATTCACCCCTCCACTTT. Amino acids: CATSRDNSYNSPLHF.

This chain uses TRBV3-1 (or the pseudogene TRBV3-2) with TRBJ2-5; 10 nucleotides agree with TRBD2. Germline V gene sequence: CDR1 LGHDT, CDR2 YNNKEL (reference sequence). The CDR3 covers 15 residues. V shed 4 bases, J shed 6 bases, and the junction held 8 bases outside the gene matches. Written as DNA, the CDR3 is TGTGCCAGCAGCCCCGGGACTAGCGATTCAAAGACCCAGTACTTC. Residues: CASSPGTSDSKTQYF.

The chain joins TRBV6-1 to TRBJ1-1; the match to TRBD1 covers 7 bases. Germline CDR1 reads MNHNS; CDR2 reads SASEGT. J was trimmed by 7 bases and V by 0 bases; bases with no gene match: 14. The CDR3 covers 17 residues. CDR3 sequence reads: CASSEALRRGQMGEAFF. The CDR3 DNA reads TGTGCCAGCAGTGAAGCGCTGAGGAGGGGGCAAATGGGTGAAGCTTTCTTT.